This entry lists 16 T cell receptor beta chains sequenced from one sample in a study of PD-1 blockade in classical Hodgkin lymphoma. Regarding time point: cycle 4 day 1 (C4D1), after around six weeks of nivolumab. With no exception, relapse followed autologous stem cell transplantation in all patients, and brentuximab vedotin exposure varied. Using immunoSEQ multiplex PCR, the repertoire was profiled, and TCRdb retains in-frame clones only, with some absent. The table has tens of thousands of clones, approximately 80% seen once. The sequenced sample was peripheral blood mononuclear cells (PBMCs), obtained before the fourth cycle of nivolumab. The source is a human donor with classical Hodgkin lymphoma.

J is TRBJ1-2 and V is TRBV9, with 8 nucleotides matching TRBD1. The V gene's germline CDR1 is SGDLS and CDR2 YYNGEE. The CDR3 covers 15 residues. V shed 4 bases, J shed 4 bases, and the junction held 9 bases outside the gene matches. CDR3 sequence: CASSRTGIVSYGYTF. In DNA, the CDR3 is TGTGCCAGCAGCCGGACAGGGATTGTCTCCTATGGCTACACCTTC. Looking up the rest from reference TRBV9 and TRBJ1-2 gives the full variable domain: DSGVTQTPKHLITATGQRVTLRCSPRSGDLSVYWYQQSLDQGLQFLIQYYNGEERAKGNILERFSAQQFPDLHSELNLSSLELGDSALYFCASSRTGIVSYGYTFGSGTRLTVV.

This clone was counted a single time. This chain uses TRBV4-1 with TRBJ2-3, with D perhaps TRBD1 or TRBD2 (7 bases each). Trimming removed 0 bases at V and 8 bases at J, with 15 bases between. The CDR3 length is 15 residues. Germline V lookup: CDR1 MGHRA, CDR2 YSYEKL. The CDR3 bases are TGCGCCAGCAGCCAAGACAGGGGGGGGGCCGGTACGCAGTATTTT. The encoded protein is CASSQDRGGAGTQYF.

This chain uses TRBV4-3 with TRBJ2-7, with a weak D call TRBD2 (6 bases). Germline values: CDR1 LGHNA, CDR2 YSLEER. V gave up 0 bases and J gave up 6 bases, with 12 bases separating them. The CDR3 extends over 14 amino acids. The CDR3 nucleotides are TGCGCCAGCAGCCAAGACAGGGAGGTGTCCGAGCAGTACTTC. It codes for CASSQDREVSEQYF.

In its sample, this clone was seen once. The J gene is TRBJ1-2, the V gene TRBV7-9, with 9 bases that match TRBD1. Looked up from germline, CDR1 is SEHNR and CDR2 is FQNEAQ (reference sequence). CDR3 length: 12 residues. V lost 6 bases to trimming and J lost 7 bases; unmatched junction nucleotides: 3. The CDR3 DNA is TGTGCCAGCAGACAGGGGGCGGCTGGCTACACCTTC. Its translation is CASRQGAAGYTF. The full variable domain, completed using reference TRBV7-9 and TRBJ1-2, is DTGVSQNPRHKITKRGQNVTFRCDPISEHNRLYWYRQTLGQGPEFLTYFQNEAQLEKSRLLSDRFSAERPKGSFSTLEIQRTEQGDSAMYLCASRQGAAGYTFGSGTRLTVV.

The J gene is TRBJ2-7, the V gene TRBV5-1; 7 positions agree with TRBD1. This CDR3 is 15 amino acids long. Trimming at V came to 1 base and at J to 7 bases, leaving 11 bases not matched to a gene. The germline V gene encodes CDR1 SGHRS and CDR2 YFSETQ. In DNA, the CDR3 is TGCGCCAGCAGCTTGCTTCAACAGGGGATGGGGGAGCAGTACTTC. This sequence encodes CASSLLQQGMGEQYF.

CDR3 residues: CSVEDRFSTDTQYF. CDR3 DNA sequence: TGCAGCGTTGAAGATCGATTCAGCACAGATACGCAGTATTTT. The V gene is TRBV29-1, the J gene TRBJ2-3, with no clear D. The CDR3 length is 14 residues. Germline V gene data show CDR1 as SQVTM and CDR2 as ANQGSEA. Trimming pared 0 bases from V and 0 bases from J, leaving 7 bases between.

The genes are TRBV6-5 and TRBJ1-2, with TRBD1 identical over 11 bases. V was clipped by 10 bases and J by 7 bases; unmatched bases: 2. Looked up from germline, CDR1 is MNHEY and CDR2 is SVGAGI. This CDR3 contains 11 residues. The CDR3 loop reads CAKDRGLGYTF. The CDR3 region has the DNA TGTGCCAAGGACAGGGGGCTTGGCTACACCTTC.

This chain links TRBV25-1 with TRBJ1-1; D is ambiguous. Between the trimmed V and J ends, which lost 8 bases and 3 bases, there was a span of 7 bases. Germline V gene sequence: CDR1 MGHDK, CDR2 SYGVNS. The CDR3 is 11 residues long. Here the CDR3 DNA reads TGTGCCAGCCGACTAGACACTGAAGCTTTCTTT. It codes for CASRLDTEAFF. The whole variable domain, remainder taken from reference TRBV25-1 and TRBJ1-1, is EADIYQTPRYLVIGTGKKITLECSQTMGHDKMYWYQQDPGMELHLIHYSYGVNSTEKGDLSSESTVSRIRTEHFPLTLESARPSHTSQYLCASRLDTEAFFGQGTRLTVV.

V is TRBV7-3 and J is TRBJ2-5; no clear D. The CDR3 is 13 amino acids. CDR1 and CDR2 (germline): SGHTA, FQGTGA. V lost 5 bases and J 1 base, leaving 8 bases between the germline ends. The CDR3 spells CASSQLPQETQYF. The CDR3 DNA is TGTGCCAGCAGCCAGCTCCCCCAAGAGACCCAGTACTTC.

The CDR3 protein is CAWDRGRVRSGANVLTF. The DNA for the CDR3 is TGTGCCTGGGATAGGGGCAGGGTCCGCTCTGGGGCCAACGTCCTGACTTTC. The chain links TRBV30 to TRBJ2-6; possible D gene TRBD1, 5 bases. The CDR3 totals 17 residues. V shed 5 bases and J shed 0 bases, with 17 bases lying between them. Germline V gives CDR1 GTSNPN, CDR2 SVGIG (reference sequence).

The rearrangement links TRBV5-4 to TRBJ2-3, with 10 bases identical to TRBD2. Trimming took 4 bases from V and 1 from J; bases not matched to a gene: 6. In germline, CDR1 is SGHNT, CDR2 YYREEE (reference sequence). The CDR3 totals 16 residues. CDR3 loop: CASSPPGTSGTDTQYF. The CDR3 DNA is TGTGCCAGCAGCCCACCCGGGACTAGCGGCACAGATACGCAGTATTTT. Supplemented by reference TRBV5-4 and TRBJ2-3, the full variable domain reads ETGVTQSPTHLIKTRGQQVTLRCSSQSGHNTVSWYQQALGQGPQFIFQYYREEENGRGNFPPRFSGLQFPNYSSELNVNALELDDSALYLCASSPPGTSGTDTQYFGPGTRLTVL.

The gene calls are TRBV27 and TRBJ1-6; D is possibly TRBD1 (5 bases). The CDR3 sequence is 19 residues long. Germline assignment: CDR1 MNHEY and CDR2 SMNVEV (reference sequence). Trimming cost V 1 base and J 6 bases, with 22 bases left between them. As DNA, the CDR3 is TGTGCCAGCAGTTTATTTTACCTCCCTGGGCAGGGCCCTAATTCACCCCTCCACTTT. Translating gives CASSLFYLPGQGPNSPLHF.

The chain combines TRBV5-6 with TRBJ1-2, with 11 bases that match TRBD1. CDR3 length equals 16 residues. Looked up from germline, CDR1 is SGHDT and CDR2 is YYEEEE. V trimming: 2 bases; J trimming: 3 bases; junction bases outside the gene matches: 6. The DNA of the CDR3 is TGTGCCAGCAGCTTAGGACAGGGGGCAACTTACTATGGCTACACCTTC. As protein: CASSLGQGATYYGYTF.

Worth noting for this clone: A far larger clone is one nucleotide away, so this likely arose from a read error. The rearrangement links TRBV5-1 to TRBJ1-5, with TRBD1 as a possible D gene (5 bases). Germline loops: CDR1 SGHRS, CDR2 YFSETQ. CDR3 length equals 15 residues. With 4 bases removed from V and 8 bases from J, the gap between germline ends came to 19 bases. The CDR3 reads CASSAGPGGGKPQHF. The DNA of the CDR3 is TGCGCCAGCAGCGCGGGACCGGGAGGAGGGAAGCCCCAGCATTTT.

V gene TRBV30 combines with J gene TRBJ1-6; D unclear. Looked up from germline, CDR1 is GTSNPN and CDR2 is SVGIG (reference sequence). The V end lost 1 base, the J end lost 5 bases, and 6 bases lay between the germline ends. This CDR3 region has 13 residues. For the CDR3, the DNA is TGTGCCTGGAGTGGGGCAGATAATTCACCCCTCCACTTT. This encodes CAWSGADNSPLHF. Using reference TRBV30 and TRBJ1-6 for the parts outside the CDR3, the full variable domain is SQTIHQWPATLVQPVGSPLSLECTVEGTSNPNLYWYRQAAGRGLQLLFYSVGIGQISSEVPQNLSASRPQDRQFILSSKKLLLSDSGFYLCAWSGADNSPLHFGNGTRLTVT.

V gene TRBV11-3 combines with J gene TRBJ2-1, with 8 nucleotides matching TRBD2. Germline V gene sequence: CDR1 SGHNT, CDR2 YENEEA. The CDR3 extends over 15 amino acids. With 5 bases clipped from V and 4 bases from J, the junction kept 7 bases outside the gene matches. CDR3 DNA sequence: TGTGCCAGCAGCCCTGCGGGGGGCCTGTACAATGAGCAGTTCTTC. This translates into CASSPAGGLYNEQFF.